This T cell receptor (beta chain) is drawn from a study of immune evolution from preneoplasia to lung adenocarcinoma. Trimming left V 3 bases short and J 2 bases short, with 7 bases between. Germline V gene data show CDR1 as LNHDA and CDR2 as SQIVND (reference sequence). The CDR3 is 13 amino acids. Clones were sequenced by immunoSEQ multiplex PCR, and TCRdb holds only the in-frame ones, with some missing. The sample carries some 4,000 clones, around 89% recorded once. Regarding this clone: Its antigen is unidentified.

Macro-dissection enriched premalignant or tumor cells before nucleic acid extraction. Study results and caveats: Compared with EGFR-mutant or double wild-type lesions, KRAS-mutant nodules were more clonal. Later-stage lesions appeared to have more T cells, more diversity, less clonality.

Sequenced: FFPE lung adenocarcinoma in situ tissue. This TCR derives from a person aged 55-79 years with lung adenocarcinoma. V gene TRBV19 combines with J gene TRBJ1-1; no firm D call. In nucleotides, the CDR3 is TGTGCCAGTAGTATCTCCAAAAACACTGAAGCTTTCTTT. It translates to CASSISKNTEAFF.